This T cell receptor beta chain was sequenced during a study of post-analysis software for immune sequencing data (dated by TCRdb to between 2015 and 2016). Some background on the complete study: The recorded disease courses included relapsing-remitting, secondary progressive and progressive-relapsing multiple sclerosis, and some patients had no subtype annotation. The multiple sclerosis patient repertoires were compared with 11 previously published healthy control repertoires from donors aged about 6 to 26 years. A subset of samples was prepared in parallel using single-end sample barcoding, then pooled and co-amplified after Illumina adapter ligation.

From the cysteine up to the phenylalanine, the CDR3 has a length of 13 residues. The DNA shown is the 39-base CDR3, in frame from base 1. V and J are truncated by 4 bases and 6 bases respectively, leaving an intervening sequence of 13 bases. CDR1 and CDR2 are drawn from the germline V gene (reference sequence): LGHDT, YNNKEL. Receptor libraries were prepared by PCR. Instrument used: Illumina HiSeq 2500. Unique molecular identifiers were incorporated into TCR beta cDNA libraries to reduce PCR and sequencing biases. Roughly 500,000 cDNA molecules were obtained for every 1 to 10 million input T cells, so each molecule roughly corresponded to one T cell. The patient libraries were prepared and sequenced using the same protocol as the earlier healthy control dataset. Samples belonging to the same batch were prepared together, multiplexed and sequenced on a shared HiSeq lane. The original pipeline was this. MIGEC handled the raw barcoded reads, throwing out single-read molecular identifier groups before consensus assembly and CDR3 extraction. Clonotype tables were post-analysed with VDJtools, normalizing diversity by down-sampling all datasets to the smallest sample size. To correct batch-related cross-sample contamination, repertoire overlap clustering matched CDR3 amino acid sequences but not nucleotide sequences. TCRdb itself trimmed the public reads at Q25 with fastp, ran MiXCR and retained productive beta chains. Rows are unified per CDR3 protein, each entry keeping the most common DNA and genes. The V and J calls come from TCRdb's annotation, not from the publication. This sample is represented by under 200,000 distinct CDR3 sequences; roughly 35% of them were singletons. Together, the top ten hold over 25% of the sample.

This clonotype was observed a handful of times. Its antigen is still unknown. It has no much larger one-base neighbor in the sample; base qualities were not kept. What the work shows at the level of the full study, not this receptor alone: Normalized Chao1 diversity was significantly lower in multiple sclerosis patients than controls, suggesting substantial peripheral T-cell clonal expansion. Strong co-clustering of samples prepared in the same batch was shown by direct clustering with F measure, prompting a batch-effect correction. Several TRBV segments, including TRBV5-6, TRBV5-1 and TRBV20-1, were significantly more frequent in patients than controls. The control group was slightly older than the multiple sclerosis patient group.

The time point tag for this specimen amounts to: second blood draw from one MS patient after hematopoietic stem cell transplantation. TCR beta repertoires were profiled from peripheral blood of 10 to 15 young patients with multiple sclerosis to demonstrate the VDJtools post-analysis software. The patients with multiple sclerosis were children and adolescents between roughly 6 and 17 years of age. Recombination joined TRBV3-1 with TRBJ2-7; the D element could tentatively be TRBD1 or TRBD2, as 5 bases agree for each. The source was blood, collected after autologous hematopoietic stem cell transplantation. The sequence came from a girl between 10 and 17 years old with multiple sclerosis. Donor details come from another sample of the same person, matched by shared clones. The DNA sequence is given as TGTGCCAGCAGCCGGGTTCGGGGCGGCGAGCAGTACTTC. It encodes CASSRVRGGEQYF.